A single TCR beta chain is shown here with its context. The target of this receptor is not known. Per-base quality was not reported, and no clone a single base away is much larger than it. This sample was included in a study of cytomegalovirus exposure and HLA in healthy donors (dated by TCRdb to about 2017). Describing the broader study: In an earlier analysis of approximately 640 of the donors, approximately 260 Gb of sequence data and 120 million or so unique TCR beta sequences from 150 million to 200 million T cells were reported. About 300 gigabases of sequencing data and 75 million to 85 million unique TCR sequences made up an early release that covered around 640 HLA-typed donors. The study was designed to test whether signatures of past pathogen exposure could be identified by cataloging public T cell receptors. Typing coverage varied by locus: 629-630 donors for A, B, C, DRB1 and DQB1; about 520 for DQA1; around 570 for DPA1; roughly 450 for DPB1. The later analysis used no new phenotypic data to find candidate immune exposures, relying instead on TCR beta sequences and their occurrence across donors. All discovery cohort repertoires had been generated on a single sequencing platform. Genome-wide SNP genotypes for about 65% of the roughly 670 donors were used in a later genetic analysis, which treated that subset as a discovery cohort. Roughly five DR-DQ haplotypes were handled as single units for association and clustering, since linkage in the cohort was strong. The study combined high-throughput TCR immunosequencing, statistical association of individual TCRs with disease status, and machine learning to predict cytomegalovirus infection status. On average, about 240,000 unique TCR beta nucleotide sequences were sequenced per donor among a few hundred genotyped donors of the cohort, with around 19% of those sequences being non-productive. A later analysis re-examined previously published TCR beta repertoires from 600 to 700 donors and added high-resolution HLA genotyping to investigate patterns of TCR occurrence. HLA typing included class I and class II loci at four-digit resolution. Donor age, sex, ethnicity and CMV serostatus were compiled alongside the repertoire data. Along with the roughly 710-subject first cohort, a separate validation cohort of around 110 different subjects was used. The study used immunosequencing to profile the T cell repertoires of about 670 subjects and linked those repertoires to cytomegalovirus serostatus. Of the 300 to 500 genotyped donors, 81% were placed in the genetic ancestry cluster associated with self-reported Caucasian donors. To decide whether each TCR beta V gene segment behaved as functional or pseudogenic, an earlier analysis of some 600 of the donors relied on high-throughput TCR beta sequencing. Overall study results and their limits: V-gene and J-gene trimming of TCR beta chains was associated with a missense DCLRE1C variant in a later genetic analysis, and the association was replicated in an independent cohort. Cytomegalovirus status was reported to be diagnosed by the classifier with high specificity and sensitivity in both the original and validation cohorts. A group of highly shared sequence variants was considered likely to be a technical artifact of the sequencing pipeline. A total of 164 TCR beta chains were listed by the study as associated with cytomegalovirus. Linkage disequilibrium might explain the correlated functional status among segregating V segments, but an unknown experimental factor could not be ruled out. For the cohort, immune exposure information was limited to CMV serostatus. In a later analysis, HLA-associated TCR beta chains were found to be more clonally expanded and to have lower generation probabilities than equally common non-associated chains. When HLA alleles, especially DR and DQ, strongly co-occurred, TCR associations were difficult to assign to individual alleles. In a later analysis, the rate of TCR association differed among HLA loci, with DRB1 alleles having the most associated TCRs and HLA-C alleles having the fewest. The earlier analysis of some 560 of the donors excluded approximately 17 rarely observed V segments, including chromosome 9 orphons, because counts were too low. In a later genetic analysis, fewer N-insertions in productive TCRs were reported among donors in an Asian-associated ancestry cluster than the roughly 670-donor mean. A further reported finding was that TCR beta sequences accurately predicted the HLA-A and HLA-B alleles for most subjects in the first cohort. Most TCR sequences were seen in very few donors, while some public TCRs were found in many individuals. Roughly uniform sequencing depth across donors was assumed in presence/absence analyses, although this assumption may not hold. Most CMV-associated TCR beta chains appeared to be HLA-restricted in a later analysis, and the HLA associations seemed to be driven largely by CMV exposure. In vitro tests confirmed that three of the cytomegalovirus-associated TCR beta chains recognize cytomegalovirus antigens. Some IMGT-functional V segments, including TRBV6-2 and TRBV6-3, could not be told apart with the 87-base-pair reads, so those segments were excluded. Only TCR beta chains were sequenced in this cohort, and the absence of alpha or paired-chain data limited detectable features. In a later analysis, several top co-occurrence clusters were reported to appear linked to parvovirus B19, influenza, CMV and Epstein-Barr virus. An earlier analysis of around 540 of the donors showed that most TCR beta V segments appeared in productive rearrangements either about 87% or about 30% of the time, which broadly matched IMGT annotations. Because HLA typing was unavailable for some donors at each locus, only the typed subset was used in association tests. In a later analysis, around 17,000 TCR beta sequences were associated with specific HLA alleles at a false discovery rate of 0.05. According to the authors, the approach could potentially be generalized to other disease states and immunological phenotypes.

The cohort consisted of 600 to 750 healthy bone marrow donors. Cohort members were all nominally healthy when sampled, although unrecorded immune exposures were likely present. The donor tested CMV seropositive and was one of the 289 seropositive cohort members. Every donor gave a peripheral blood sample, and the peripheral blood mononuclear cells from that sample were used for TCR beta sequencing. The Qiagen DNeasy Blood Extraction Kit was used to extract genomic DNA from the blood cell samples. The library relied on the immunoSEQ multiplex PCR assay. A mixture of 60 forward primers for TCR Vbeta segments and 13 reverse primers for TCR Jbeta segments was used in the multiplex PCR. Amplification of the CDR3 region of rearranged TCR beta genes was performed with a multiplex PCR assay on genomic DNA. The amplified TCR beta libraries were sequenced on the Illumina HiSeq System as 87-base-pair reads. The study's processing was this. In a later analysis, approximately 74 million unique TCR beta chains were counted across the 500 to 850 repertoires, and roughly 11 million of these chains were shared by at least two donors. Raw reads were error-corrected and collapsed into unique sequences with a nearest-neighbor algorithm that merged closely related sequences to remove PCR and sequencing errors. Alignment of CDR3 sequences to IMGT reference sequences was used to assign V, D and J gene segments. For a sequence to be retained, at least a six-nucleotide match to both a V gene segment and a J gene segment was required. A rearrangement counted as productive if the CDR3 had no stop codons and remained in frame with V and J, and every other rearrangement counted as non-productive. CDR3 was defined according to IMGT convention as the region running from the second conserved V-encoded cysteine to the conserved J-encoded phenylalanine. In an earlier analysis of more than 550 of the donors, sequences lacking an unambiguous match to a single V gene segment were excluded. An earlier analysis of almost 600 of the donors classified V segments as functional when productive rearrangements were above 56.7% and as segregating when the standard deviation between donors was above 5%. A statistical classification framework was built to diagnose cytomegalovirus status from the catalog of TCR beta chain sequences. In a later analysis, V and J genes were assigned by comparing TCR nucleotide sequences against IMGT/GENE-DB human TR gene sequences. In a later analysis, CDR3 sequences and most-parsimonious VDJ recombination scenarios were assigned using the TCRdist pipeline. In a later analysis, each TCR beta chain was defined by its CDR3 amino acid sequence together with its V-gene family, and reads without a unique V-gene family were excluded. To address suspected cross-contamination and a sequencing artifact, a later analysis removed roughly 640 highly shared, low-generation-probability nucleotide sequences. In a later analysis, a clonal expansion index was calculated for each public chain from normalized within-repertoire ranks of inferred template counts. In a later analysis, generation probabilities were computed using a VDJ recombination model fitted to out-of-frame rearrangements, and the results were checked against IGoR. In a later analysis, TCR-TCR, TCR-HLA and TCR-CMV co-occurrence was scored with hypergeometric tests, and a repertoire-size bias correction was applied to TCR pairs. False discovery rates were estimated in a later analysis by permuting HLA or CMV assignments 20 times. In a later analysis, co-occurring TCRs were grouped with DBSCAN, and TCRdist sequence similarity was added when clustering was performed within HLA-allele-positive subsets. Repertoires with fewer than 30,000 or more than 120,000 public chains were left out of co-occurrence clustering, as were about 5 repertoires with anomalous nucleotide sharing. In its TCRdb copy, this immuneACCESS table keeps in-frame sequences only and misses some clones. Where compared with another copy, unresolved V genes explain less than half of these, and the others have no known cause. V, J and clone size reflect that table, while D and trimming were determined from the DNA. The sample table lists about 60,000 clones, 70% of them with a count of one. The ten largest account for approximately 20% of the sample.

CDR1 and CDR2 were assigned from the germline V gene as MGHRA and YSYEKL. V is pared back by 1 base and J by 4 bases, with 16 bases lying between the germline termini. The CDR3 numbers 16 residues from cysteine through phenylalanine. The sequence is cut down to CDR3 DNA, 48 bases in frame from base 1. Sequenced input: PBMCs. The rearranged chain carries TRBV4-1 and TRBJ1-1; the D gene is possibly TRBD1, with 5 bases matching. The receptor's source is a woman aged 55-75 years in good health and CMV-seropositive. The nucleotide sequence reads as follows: TGCGCCAGCAGCCAAGGGTTTAGGGGAAGGATCACTGAAGCTTTCTTT. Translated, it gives CASSQGFRGRITEAFF.